This paragraph covers one T cell receptor (beta chain) sequence. The target antigen is unknown. The sample is drawn from a study of T cell therapy after organ transplantation. Looking at the study overall: T cells were expanded 2 to 3 weeks with 30 CMV class I/II epitopes. Long-term post-therapy samples: blood collected 20 to 29 weeks after completing therapy.

TCRdb's copy holds only in-frame clones and misses some; the assay was immunoSEQ multiplex PCR. This sample has about 15,000 clones, with 65% to 90% found just once. Germline V CDR1 and CDR2: MNHEY, SMNVEV (reference sequence). The CDR3 is 12 amino acids. Trimming cost V 5 bases and J 2 bases, with 5 bases left between them. Stated time point: 20-29 weeks after completion of therapy. This specimen consisted of CD8+ T cells from blood, obtained after autologous CMV-specific T cell therapy. The chain couples TRBV27 to TRBJ2-3; D gene uncertain. This clonotype was obtained from a human patient who had received a solid organ transplant and had CMV disease. The graft donor may account for some of the T cells. The CDR3 protein is CASSPSTDTQYF. DNA of the CDR3: TGTGCCAGCAGTCCTTCCACAGATACGCAGTATTTT.